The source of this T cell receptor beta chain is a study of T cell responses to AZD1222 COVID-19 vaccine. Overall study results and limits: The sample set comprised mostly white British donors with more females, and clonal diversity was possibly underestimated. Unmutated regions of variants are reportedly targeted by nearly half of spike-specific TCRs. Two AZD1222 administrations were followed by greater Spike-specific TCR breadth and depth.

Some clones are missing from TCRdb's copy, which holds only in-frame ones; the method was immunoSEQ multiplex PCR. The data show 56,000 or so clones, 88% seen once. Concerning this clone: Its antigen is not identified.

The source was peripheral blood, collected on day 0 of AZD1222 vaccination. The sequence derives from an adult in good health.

DNA for the CDR3: TGTGCCAGCAGCCGACGGAGCGACTTTAATGAAAAACTGTTTTTT. Its protein is CASSRRSDFNEKLFF. The rearrangement uses TRBV11-2 and TRBJ1-4; no clear D. Trimming removed 5 bases from V and 4 bases from J, with 14 bases in between. The germline gives CDR1 SGHAT, CDR2 FQNNGV. This CDR3 has 15 residues.